The rows below give T cell receptor beta chains drawn from one sample of a study of CD8 T cells in ankylosing spondylitis. One entry per CDR3 protein results from TCRdb running MiXCR on the 5' RACE reads. The sample has about 420,000 distinct CDR3 sequences; approximately 20% are singletons. Sequencing input: blood, either unsorted or a sorted T cell fraction (not recorded which). These receptor sequences come from a male donor with ankylosing spondylitis. Each CDR3 is given with its conserved first and last residue. D genes are given only for firm matches.

d_call,v_call,cdr3_aa
TRBD2,TRBV12-3/TRBV12-4,CASSHGLAGLNEQFF
-,TRBV7-9,CASSLSRLNTGELFF
-,TRBV15,CATSIGAMNTGELFF
-,TRBV29-1,CSVYAGDPNTEAFF
-,TRBV7-3,CASSATSRYNEQFF
-,TRBV7-9,CASTTSFGTGELFF
-,TRBV6-2/TRBV6-3,CATMDGFPNTEAFF
TRBD2,TRBV7-2,CASSWTGTSGSTDTQYF
-,TRBV11-2,CASSSDRDNEQFF
TRBD2,TRBV20-1,CSARSLREGGEEQYF
-,TRBV15,CATSRDYRERDTQYF
TRBD2,TRBV12-3/TRBV12-4,CASSHSGGTYEQYF
-,TRBV15,CATSFRAGNEQFF
-,TRBV20-1,CSARRPDLNHF
-,TRBV29-1,CSAARMGGNTEAFF
TRBD1,TRBV20-1,CSAQSGQGSSEAFF
-,TRBV18,CASSPITRQVSYEQYF
TRBD1,TRBV28,CASKNQGASTEAFF
TRBD1,TRBV7-2,CASSPDRGRETQYF
-,TRBV6-5,CASRSPGYEQYF
-,TRBV20-1,CSATGETFTDTQYF
-,TRBV12-3/TRBV12-4,CASSFKTEQYF
TRBD2,TRBV5-1,CASSLGTSGRALLETQYF
-,TRBV29-1,CSVGRLNTEAFF
TRBD2,TRBV11-2,CASSFWLAGGLGRQFF
-,TRBV3-1,CASSQAFGSYTGELFF
-,TRBV10-3,CAISEIGNRAGYTF